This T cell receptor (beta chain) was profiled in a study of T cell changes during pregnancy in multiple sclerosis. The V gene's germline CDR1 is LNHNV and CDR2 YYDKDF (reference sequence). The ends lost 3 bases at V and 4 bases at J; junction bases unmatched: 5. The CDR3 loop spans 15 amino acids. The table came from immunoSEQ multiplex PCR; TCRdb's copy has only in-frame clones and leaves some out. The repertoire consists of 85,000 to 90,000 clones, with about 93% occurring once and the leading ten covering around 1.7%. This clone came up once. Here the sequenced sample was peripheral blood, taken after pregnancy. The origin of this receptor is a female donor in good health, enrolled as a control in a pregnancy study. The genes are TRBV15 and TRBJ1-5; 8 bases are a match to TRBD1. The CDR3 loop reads CATSRITGGNQPQHF. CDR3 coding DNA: TGTGCCACCAGCAGGATAACAGGGGGGAATCAGCCCCAGCATTTT.